This T cell receptor beta chain was sequenced in a study of blood T cells in healthy people across ages. The study's findings and limits: PBMCs were not sorted, which prevented a conclusive comparison of naive versus antigen-experienced cells. Higher diversity and more naive CD4+ cells were features of long-lived donors, compared to aged donors. Donor CMV infection status was unknown, possibly confounding age-related changes in expanded clonotypes.

About this clonotype itself: The antigen remains undetermined.

Alongside a J-beta primer mix, a sample-barcoded 5' primer served in a second PCR lasting about 6 to 12 cycles. TCRdb fed the 5' RACE reads into MiXCR, producing one record per CDR3 protein. The table has about 640,000 distinct CDR3 sequences, 45% to 65% seen once; the top ten hold 35% to 40%. CDR1 and CDR2 from the germline V gene are SGHKS and YYEKEE (reference sequence). Unmatched junction bases numbered 6, after V lost 4 bases and J lost 1 base. The CDR3 is 15 amino acids. The sample was blood. This chain joins TRBV5-5 and TRBJ1-2; 8 bases match TRBD1. This TCR was sampled from a man between 60 and 75 years old in good health. The DNA of the CDR3 is TGTGCCAGCAGCCCCACAGGGGGGAATAACTATGGCTACACCTTC. It encodes CASSPTGGNNYGYTF.